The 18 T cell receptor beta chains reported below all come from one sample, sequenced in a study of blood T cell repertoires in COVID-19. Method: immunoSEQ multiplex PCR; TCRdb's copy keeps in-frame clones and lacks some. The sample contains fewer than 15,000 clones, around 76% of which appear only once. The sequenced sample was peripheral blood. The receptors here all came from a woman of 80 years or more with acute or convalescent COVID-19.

The CDR3 reads CASSSLAGVSGELFF. The CDR3 bases are TGCGCCAGCAGCTCACTAGCGGGGGTTTCCGGGGAGCTGTTTTTT. The chain carries TRBV5-1 and TRBJ2-2; 11 bases agree with TRBD2. The junction had 4 bases not matched to a gene; V was cut back by 3 bases and J by 6 bases. This CDR3 is 15 amino acids long. In germline, CDR1 is SGHRS, CDR2 YFSETQ.

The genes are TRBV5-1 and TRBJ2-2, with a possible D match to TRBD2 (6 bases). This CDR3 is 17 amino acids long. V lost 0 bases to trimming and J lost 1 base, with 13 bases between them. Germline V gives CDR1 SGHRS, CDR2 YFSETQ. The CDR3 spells CASSLVEVAVNTGELFF. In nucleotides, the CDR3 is TGCGCCAGCAGCTTGGTGGAGGTAGCGGTGAACACCGGGGAGCTGTTTTTT.

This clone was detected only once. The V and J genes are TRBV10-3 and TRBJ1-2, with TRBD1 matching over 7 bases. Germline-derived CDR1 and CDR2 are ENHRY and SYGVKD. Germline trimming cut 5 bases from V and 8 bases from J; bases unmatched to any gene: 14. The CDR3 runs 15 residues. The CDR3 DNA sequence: TGTGCCATCAGTTCACCCATTAACAGGGGTTGGGGCTACACCTTC. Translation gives CAISSPINRGWGYTF.

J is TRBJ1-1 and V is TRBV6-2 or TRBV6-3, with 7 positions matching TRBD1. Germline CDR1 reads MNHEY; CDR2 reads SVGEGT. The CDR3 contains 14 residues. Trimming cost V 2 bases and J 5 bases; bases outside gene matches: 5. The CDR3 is CASSYSRGRTEAFF. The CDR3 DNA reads TGTGCCAGCAGTTACAGCAGGGGGAGGACTGAAGCTTTCTTT.

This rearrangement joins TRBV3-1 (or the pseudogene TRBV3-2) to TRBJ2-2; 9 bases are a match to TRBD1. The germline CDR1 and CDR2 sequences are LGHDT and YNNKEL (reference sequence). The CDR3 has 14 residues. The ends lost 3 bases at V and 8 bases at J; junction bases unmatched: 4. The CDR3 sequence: CASSHGTGYGELFF. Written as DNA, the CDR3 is TGTGCCAGCAGCCACGGGACAGGGTATGGGGAGCTGTTTTTT.

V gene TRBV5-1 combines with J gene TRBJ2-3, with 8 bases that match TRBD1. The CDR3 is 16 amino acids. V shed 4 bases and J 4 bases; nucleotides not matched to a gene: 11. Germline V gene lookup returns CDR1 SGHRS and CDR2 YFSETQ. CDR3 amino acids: CASSRRQGLLADTQYF. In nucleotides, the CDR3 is TGCGCCAGCAGCCGCCGACAGGGGTTGCTAGCAGATACGCAGTATTTT.

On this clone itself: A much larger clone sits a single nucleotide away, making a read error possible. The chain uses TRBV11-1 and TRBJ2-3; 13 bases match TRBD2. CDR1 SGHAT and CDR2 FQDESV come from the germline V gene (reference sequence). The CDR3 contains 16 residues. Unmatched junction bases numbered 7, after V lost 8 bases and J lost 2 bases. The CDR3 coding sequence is TGTGCCAGCGGCCCTGGGACTAGCGGGGTCACAGATACGCAGTATTTT. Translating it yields CASGPGTSGVTDTQYF.

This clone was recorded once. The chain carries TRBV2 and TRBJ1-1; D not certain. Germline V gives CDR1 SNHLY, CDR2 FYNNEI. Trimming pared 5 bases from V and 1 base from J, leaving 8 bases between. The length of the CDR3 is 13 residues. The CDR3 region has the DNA TGTGCCAGCAGTACCCACAGGAACACTGAAGCTTTCTTT. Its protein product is CASSTHRNTEAFF. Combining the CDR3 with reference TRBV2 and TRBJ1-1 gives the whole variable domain EPEVTQTPSHQVTQMGQEVILRCVPISNHLYFYWYRQILGQKVEFLVSFYNNEISEKSEIFDDQFSVERPDGSNFTLKIRSTKLEDSAMYFCASSTHRNTEAFFGQGTRLTVV.

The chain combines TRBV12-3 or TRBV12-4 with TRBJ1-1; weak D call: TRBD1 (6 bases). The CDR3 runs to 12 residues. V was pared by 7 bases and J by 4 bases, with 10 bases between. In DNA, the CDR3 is TGTGCCAGCACCGACAGGTTCACTGAAGCTTTCTTT. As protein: CASTDRFTEAFF.

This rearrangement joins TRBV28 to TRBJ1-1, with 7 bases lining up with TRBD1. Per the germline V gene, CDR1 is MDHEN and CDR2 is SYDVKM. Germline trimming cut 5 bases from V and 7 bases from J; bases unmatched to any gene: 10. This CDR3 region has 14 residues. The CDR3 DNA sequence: TGTGCCAGCAGTCCCCCCCACAGGGGCAGTGAAGCTTTCTTT. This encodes CASSPPHRGSEAFF.

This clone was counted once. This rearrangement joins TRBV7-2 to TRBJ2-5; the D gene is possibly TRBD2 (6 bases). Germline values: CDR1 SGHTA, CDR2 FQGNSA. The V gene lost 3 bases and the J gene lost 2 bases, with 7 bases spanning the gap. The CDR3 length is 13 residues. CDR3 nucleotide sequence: TGTGCCAGCAGCTTGGGACTTCAAGAGACCCAGTACTTC. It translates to CASSLGLQETQYF.

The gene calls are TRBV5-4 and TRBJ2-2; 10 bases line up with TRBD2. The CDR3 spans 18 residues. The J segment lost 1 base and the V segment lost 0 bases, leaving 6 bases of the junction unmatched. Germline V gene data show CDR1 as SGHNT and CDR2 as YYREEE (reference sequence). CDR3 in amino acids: CASSLGLAGVKNTGELFF. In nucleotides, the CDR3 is TGTGCCAGCAGCTTGGGTCTAGCGGGGGTGAAGAACACCGGGGAGCTGTTTTTT.

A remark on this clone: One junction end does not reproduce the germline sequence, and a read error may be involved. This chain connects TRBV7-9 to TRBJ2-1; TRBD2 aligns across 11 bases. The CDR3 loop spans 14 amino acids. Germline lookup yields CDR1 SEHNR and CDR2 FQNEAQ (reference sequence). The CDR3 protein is CASSLAGGPSEQFF. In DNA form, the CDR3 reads TGTGCCAGCAGTTTAGCGGGGGGGCCCAGTGAGCAGTTCTTC.

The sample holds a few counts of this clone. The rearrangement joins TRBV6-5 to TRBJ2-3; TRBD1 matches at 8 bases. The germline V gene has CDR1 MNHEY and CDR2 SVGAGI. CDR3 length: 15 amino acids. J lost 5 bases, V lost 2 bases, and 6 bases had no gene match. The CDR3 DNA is TGTGCCAGCAGTTACGGCAGGGGGCGGAAAGATACGCAGTATTTT. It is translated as CASSYGRGRKDTQYF.

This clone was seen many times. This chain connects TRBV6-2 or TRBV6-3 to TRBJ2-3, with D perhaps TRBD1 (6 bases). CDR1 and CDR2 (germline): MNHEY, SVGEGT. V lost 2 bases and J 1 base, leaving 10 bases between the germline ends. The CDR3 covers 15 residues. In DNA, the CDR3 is TGTGCCAGCAGTTACGGCAGGGGCCGCACAGATACGCAGTATTTT. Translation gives CASSYGRGRTDTQYF.

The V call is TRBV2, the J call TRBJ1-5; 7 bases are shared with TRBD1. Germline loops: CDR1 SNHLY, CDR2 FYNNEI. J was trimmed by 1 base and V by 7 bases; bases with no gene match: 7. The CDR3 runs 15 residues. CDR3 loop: CASTQGQESNQPQHF. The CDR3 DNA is TGTGCCAGCACACAAGGACAGGAGAGCAATCAGCCCCAGCATTTT.

For the CDR3, the DNA is TGCGCCAGCAGCTTGGAACAGAACTATGGCTACACCTTC. Its protein product is CASSLEQNYGYTF. The chain employs TRBV5-1 and TRBJ1-2; D uncertain. The CDR3 runs to 13 residues. The V end lost 0 bases, the J end lost 2 bases, and 5 bases lay between the germline ends. Germline V lookup: CDR1 SGHRS, CDR2 YFSETQ.

The CDR3 DNA reads as TGCGCCAGCAGCCAAGGCCAGACAGGGCTACTAAGTGGAAAACTGTTTTTT. Protein: CASSQGQTGLLSGKLFF. The V and J genes are TRBV4-1 and TRBJ1-4; 7 bases match TRBD1. This CDR3 contains 17 residues. The J segment lost 10 bases and the V segment lost 1 base, leaving 15 bases of the junction unmatched. Germline V gene lookup returns CDR1 MGHRA and CDR2 YSYEKL.